The clone carrying this TCR beta chain was counted between two and nine times. These data belong to a study of vaccination and CD4 T cells after COVID-19. The CDR3 covers 14 residues. Germline values: CDR1 DFQATT, CDR2 SNEGSKA (reference sequence). The ends lost 5 bases at V and 3 bases at J; junction bases unmatched: 9. Indicated time point: late sampling 161 to 241 days after vaccination in three convalescent patients. TCRdb itself ran the PCR reads through MiXCR, one entry per CDR3 protein. The top ten hold over 4.5% of the sample, which has 25,000 to 35,000 distinct CDR3 sequences, 50% seen once. The input for sequencing was CD4+ T cells from blood, taken about 7 months after SARS-CoV-2 vaccination. The chain joins TRBV20-1 to TRBJ2-7, with 8 bases fitting TRBD1. The receptor was derived from a human donor who had recovered from COVID-19. The chain's CDR3 is CSAEDGQGIYEQYF. For the CDR3, the DNA is TGCAGTGCTGAAGATGGACAGGGAATCTACGAGCAGTACTTC.